One and the same sample provided the 26 T cell receptor beta chains below, sequenced in a study of cytomegalovirus exposure and HLA in healthy donors. The PCR ran on 60 Vbeta and 13 Jbeta primers. Produced via immunoSEQ multiplex PCR; TCRdb's table is partial and in-frame only. The table for this sample gives about 120,000 clones. Sequencing was performed on PBMCs. The receptors here all came from a man younger than 45 in good health and CMV-seronegative.

V is TRBV6-1 and J is TRBJ1-2, with 7 nucleotides matching TRBD1. CDR3 length: 13 residues. CDR1 and CDR2 (germline): MNHNS, SASEGT. J lost 1 base, V lost 6 bases, and 2 bases had no gene match. CDR3 in DNA: TGTGCCAGCAGAACAGGGGTTAACTATGGCTACACCTTC. Translating it yields CASRTGVNYGYTF.

This sequence joins TRBV7-6 and TRBJ1-1; no definite D call. The CDR3 contains 13 residues. Germline V lookup: CDR1 SGHVS, CDR2 FNYEAQ. Trimming took 3 bases from V and 1 from J, leaving 6 bases between them. CDR3 nucleotides: TGTGCCAGCAGCTTCCCGGGGAACACTGAAGCTTTCTTT. The encoded protein is CASSFPGNTEAFF.

The CDR3: CASSGGQGWTGELFF. DNA for the CDR3: TGTGCCAGCAGCGGGGGACAGGGTTGGACCGGGGAGCTGTTTTTT. The chain employs TRBV11-3 and TRBJ2-2; TRBD1 matches 9 bases. Germline CDR1 and CDR2: SGHNT and YENEEA. V was pared by 5 bases and J by 5 bases, with 6 bases of the junction left unmatched. The CDR3 is 15 residues long.

The chain links TRBV4-2 to TRBJ2-1; TRBD2 matches 11 bases. This CDR3 region has 20 residues. CDR1 and CDR2 from the germline V gene are LGHNA and YNFKEQ. After removal of 0 bases from V and 8 bases from J, the junction contained 18 bases not matched to a gene. The CDR3 protein is CASSQEIGLAGGRTEDEQFF. In nucleotides, the CDR3 is TGTGCCAGCAGCCAAGAGATTGGGCTAGCGGGGGGTCGGACGGAAGATGAGCAGTTCTTC.

The chain combines TRBV6-5 with TRBJ1-6, with TRBD1 matching over 7 bases. The germline CDR1 and CDR2 sequences are MNHEY and SVGAGI. Trimming removed 4 bases from V and 9 bases from J; junction bases left unmatched: 12. The CDR3 length is 16 residues. DNA of the CDR3: TGTGCCAGCAGTTCCCCCTTCCGGGAGGGGGCTTCACCCCTCCACTTT. Translated: CASSSPFREGASPLHF.

This rearrangement joins TRBV7-2 to TRBJ2-5, with 7 bases matching TRBD1. The J call may be incorrect, as the DNA end agrees better with TRBJ2-7. CDR3 length equals 14 residues. Germline CDR1 SGHTA, CDR2 FQGNSA. The CDR3 protein is CASSLGGQLYEQYF. The DNA for the CDR3 is TGTGCCAGCAGCTTAGGGGGACAGCTCTACGAGCAGTACTTC.

The chain couples TRBV6-4 to TRBJ2-7; D unresolved. CDR1 MRHNA and CDR2 SNTAGT come from the germline V gene. CDR3 size: 11 residues. Trimming removed 4 bases from V and 3 bases from J, with 4 bases in between. The CDR3 coding sequence is TGTGCCAGCAGTGCCCGCTACGAGCAGTACTTC. Its protein product is CASSARYEQYF.

J is TRBJ2-7 and V is TRBV5-1; 8 bases line up with TRBD2. From germline, CDR1 is SGHRS and CDR2 YFSETQ. The CDR3 has 13 amino acids. V trimming: 0 bases; J trimming: 6 bases; junction bases outside the gene matches: 2. In DNA form, the CDR3 reads TGCGCCAGCAGCTTGGGGCTAGCGGGCGAGCAGTACTTC. Translation: CASSLGLAGEQYF.

CDR3 coding DNA: TGTGCCAGCAGCAACGGGTTGGGGCGACAGCCCCAGCATTTT. Translating it yields CASSNGLGRQPQHF. The chain employs TRBV7-6 and TRBJ1-5; D is possibly TRBD1 (5 bases). V shed 5 bases and J shed 7 bases, with 15 bases lying between them. The germline CDR1 and CDR2 sequences are SGHVS and FNYEAQ. CDR3 length: 14 amino acids.

This chain uses TRBV6-5 with TRBJ2-5, with 8 nucleotides matching TRBD1. The J call may be incorrect, as the DNA end agrees better with TRBJ2-7. Germline V gene data show CDR1 as MNHEY and CDR2 as SVGAGI. The CDR3 covers 13 residues. The CDR3 nucleotides read TGTGCCTCCGCCGACAGGGGCCCCTACGAGCAGTACTTC. It yields the protein CASADRGPYEQYF.

As concerns this clone: The junction does not match germline at one end; this may be a read error. The V and J genes are TRBV7-8 and TRBJ1-2, with TRBD1 matching 9 bases. The V gene's germline CDR1 is SGHVS and CDR2 FQNEAQ. This CDR3 has 14 residues. The CDR3 region has the DNA TGTGCCAGCAGTTTAGGACAGGGGAACTATGGCTACACCTTC. It is translated as CASSLGQGNYGYTF.

This sequence joins TRBV14 and TRBJ2-5; 11 bases are shared with TRBD2. J was trimmed by 3 bases and V by 0 bases; bases with no gene match: 0. Germline assignment: CDR1 SGHDN and CDR2 FVKESK. This CDR3 has 15 residues. The DNA for the CDR3 is TGTGCCAGCAGCCAAGAGACTAGCGGGAAAGAGACCCAGTACTTC. Translated: CASSQETSGKETQYF.

The chain joins TRBV7-6 to TRBJ2-3; 11 positions agree with TRBD2. J was trimmed by 1 base and V by 0 bases; bases with no gene match: 6. CDR1 and CDR2 (germline): SGHVS, FNYEAQ. CDR3 length: 18 residues. The CDR3 here is CASSLALALAGGTDTQYF. CDR3 DNA sequence: TGTGCCAGCAGCTTAGCGCTGGCACTAGCGGGGGGCACAGATACGCAGTATTTT.

This chain connects TRBV27 to TRBJ2-7, with D perhaps TRBD1 (5 bases). Trimming left V 6 bases short and J 3 bases short, with 15 bases between. The CDR3 consists of 14 residues. Germline assignment: CDR1 MNHEY and CDR2 SMNVEV (reference sequence). The CDR3 loop is CASSPTGHDYEQYF. The CDR3 nucleotides are TGTGCCAGCAGCCCCACCGGACACGACTACGAGCAGTACTTC.

The V call is TRBV5-4, the J call TRBJ1-5, with D possibly matching TRBD1 (6 bases). This CDR3 has 14 residues. The germline V and J ends were trimmed by 0 bases and 3 bases, with 7 bases remaining between them. Germline-derived CDR1 and CDR2 are SGHNT and YYREEE (reference sequence). CDR3 in amino acids: CASSLDRDNQPQHF. DNA for the CDR3: TGTGCCAGCAGCTTGGACAGGGACAATCAGCCCCAGCATTTT.

The chain combines TRBV30 with TRBJ1-3, with no clear D. Germline V lookup: CDR1 GTSNPN, CDR2 SVGIG (reference sequence). The germline V and J ends were trimmed by 4 bases and 0 bases, with 13 bases remaining between them. This CDR3 is built from 15 residues. DNA for the CDR3: TGTGCCTGGACCCCCCTTAGCCCCTCTGGAAACACCATATATTTT. Amino acids: CAWTPLSPSGNTIYF.

V is TRBV29-1 and J is TRBJ2-7; D not certain. The germline gives CDR1 SQVTM, CDR2 ANQGSEA. Trimming cost V 4 bases and J 1 base, with 11 bases left between them. The CDR3 extends over 13 amino acids. The CDR3 nucleotides read TGCAGCGTTGTAACCTCCAGGTCCTACGAGCAGTACTTC. Protein: CSVVTSRSYEQYF.

The V gene is TRBV5-1, the J gene TRBJ2-2, with TRBD1 identical over 7 bases. This CDR3 has 14 residues. Per germline, CDR1 SGHRS and CDR2 YFSETQ. J was trimmed by 4 bases and V by 4 bases; bases with no gene match: 4. The CDR3 coding sequence is TGCGCCAGCAGCGGTGCAGGGGGCACCGGGGAGCTGTTTTTT. The encoded protein is CASSGAGGTGELFF.

The chain joins TRBV4-1 to TRBJ1-3; D is unresolved. Germline-derived CDR1 and CDR2 are MGHRA and YSYEKL. The V gene lost 1 base and the J gene lost 0 bases, with 7 bases spanning the gap. This CDR3 comprises 15 residues. The CDR3 bases are TGCGCCAGCAGCCAAGTACTCATCTCTGGAAACACCATATATTTT. Its protein is CASSQVLISGNTIYF.

This chain links TRBV19 with TRBJ1-1; D gene uncertain. V lost 7 bases, J lost 10 bases, and 19 bases lay in between. CDR1 LNHDA and CDR2 SQIVND come from the germline V gene (reference sequence). This CDR3 contains 13 residues. CDR3 in DNA: TGTGCCAGTAAGATCGGACCTACCGCGGGAGCTTTCTTT. It is translated as CASKIGPTAGAFF.

The chain combines TRBV11-2 with TRBJ2-2, with 11 bases lining up with TRBD2. Losses at the gene ends were 5 bases for V and 6 bases for J; bases not matched to a gene: 8. There are 16 residues in the CDR3. CDR1 is SGHAT, CDR2 FQNNGV, per germline. CDR3 residues: CASSASSGGAAGELFF. Written as DNA, the CDR3 is TGTGCCAGCAGCGCGAGTAGCGGGGGGGCTGCCGGGGAGCTGTTTTTT.

V gene TRBV11-3 combines with J gene TRBJ2-1; TRBD1 aligns across 10 bases. The CDR3 consists of 14 residues. Germline V CDR1 and CDR2: SGHNT, YENEEA. With 5 bases clipped from V and 9 bases from J, the junction kept 7 bases outside the gene matches. The CDR3 sequence: CASSPRTGGGEQFF. The CDR3, as DNA: TGTGCCAGCAGCCCCCGGACAGGGGGTGGTGAGCAGTTCTTC.

The chain links TRBV5-1 to TRBJ2-2; tentative D call: TRBD2 (5 bases). Germline lookup yields CDR1 SGHRS and CDR2 YFSETQ. This CDR3 has 13 amino acids. V shed 4 bases and J shed 3 bases, with 7 bases lying between them. CDR3 DNA sequence: TGCGCCAGCAGCGAGGGATACACCGGGGAGCTGTTTTTT. This codes for CASSEGYTGELFF.

This chain uses TRBV2 with TRBJ1-1, with D possibly TRBD1 on 6 matching bases. The CDR3 is 15 residues long. Trimming took off 2 bases at V and 5 bases at J, with 15 bases between the two ends. In germline, CDR1 is SNHLY, CDR2 FYNNEI. CDR3 coding DNA: TGTGCCAGCAGTGAATCGGGGGGGCAGAATACTGAAGCTTTCTTT. Protein sequence: CASSESGGQNTEAFF.

The CDR3 reads CASSLVPDTQYF. The CDR3 DNA is TGCGCCAGCAGCTTGGTTCCGGATACGCAGTATTTT. The rearrangement links TRBV5-1 to TRBJ2-3; D is unresolved. The CDR3 totals 12 residues. The germline V gene encodes CDR1 SGHRS and CDR2 YFSETQ. V dropped 0 bases and J dropped 6 bases, with 5 bases sitting between them.

This chain connects TRBV2 to TRBJ2-7; TRBD1 matches 7 bases. This CDR3 is 15 amino acids long. CDR1 and CDR2 (germline): SNHLY, FYNNEI. Germline trimming cut 2 bases from V and 2 bases from J; bases unmatched to any gene: 6. CDR3 sequence: CASSEYKGATYEQYF. The CDR3 coding sequence is TGTGCCAGCAGTGAATACAAGGGGGCCACCTACGAGCAGTACTTC.